A selection of T cell receptor beta chains follows, all from one sample in a study of blood T cell repertoires in COVID-19. TCRdb keeps only in-frame clones here, not all; method: immunoSEQ multiplex PCR. The repertoire consists of roughly 240,000 clones, with 86% occurring once and the leading ten covering 3.6%. The sequenced sample was peripheral blood. Receptor source: a man younger than 30 with active or convalescent COVID-19. CDR3s include the opening cysteine and the closing phenylalanine or tryptophan. A D gene is named only where the DNA matches it firmly. A row's size may be missing; if present it is once, few, many or a size class.

TRBJ2-7 | TRBV5-1 | . | TRBD2 | CASTKSGRSGEDEQYF | TGCGCCAGCACGAAAAGCGGGAGGTCAGGGGAGGACGAGCAGTACTTC
TRBJ2-3 | TRBV24-1 | . | TRBD2 | CATQTSGTDTQYF | TGTGCCACCCAGACTAGCGGTACAGATACGCAGTATTTT
TRBJ1-5 | TRBV19 | . | TRBD1 | CASGTVYGNQPQHF | TGTGCCAGCGGGACAGTTTACGGCAATCAGCCCCAGCATTTT
TRBJ1-6 | TRBV5-4 | few | TRBD1 | CASSLVGTGDSPLHF | TGTGCCAGCAGCTTGGTGGGGACAGGGGACTCACCCCTCCACTTT
TRBJ2-2 | TRBV11-3 | . | TRBD2 | CASSPAGGSGTGELFF | TGTGCCAGCAGCCCGGCTGGCGGGAGCGGCACCGGGGAGCTGTTTTTT
TRBJ2-1 | TRBV19 | . | . | CASRIGQTSFYNEQFF | TGTGCCAGTAGGATAGGGCAGACTAGTTTCTACAATGAGCAGTTCTTC
TRBJ2-7 | TRBV3-1/TRBV3-2 | . | . | CASSQQVYGRRGEQYF | TGTGCCAGCAGCCAACAAGTTTACGGCCGCAGGGGCGAGCAGTACTTC
TRBJ2-3 | TRBV18 | few | . | CASSPIYRLGTDTQYF | TGTGCCAGCTCACCAATCTACCGGTTGGGCACAGATACGCAGTATTTT
TRBJ2-3 | TRBV7-9 | . | TRBD2 | CASSRWTSGSTGADTQYF | TGTGCCAGCAGCCGTTGGACTAGCGGGAGCACCGGGGCAGATACGCAGTATTTT
TRBJ2-7 | TRBV18 | few | TRBD2 | CASSPGSGRTYEQYF | TGTGCCAGCTCACCGGGTAGCGGGAGGACGTACGAGCAGTACTTC
TRBJ2-1 | TRBV24-1 | . | . | CATSAIAEGEQFF | TGTGCCACCAGTGCCATCGCGGAGGGTGAGCAGTTCTTC
TRBJ2-7 | TRBV7-9 | . | TRBD2 | CASTYPPSGGAGASYEQYF | TGTGCCAGCACCTACCCTCCCAGCGGGGGGGCCGGAGCCTCCTACGAGCAGTACTTC
TRBJ1-1 | TRBV24-1 | . | TRBD1 | CATSDLGGQGEAEAFF | TGTGCCACCAGTGATTTAGGGGGACAGGGAGAGGCTGAAGCTTTCTTT
TRBJ1-1 | TRBV18 | . | . | CASSPSRGKGATEAFF | TGTGCCAGCTCCCCGTCCAGGGGAAAAGGGGCCACTGAAGCTTTCTTT
TRBJ1-2 | TRBV19 | . | TRBD1 | CASSDAGTGEDGYTF | TGTGCCAGTAGCGACGCCGGGACAGGGGAGGATGGCTACACCTTC
TRBJ2-1 | TRBV27 | once | TRBD1 | CASSQGTGRGWDEQFF | TGTGCCAGCAGTCAAGGGACAGGGAGGGGATGGGACGAGCAGTTCTTC
TRBJ1-3 | TRBV15 | . | . | CATSQGLSGNTIYF | TGTGCCACCAGCCAAGGACTATCTGGAAACACCATATATTTT
TRBJ1-5 | TRBV5-8 | . | . | CASSPRDTFSNQPQHF | TGTGCCAGCAGTCCCCGGGACACCTTTAGCAATCAGCCCCAGCATTTT
TRBJ2-7 | TRBV9 | . | . | CASSVNPSYEQYF | TGTGCCAGCAGCGTAAATCCATCCTACGAGCAGTACTTC
TRBJ1-2 | TRBV20-1 | . | . | CSATQGYGYTF | TGCAGTGCTACCCAGGGCTATGGCTACACCTTC
TRBJ2-7 | TRBV9 | . | . | CASSPSRGAGREQYF | TGTGCCAGCAGCCCATCCCGGGGGGCAGGGCGCGAGCAGTACTTC
TRBJ1-3 | TRBV28 | . | . | CASSSPGNTIYF | TGTGCCAGCAGTTCCCCGGGAAACACCATATATTTT
TRBJ2-1 | TRBV29-1 | . | TRBD2 | CSDRTSGRNEQFF | TGCAGCGATCGGACTAGCGGGAGAAATGAGCAGTTCTTC
TRBJ2-7 | TRBV6-5 | . | . | CASILQESSYEQYF | TGTGCCAGCATATTACAGGAGAGCTCCTACGAGCAGTACTTC
TRBJ2-7 | TRBV7-6 | . | . | CASSLTTSDPRYEQYF | TGTGCCAGCAGCTTAACGACTAGTGACCCTAGATACGAGCAGTACTTC
TRBJ1-6 | TRBV27 | many | . | CASSLGAGGSPLHF | TGTGCCAGCAGTTTGGGGGCCGGGGGGTCACCCCTCCACTTT
TRBJ2-1 | TRBV28 | . | TRBD2 | CASRPSGASYNEQFF | TGTGCCAGCCGACCTAGCGGGGCTAGCTACAATGAGCAGTTCTTC
TRBJ2-2 | TRBV5-1 | . | TRBD2 | CASRSQTSGTGELFF | TGCGCCAGCAGGTCCCAGACTAGCGGCACCGGGGAGCTGTTTTTT
TRBJ2-2 | TRBV19 | . | . | CASSIAQFGGELFF | TGTGCCAGTAGTATCGCTCAGTTTGGCGGGGAGCTGTTTTTT
TRBJ2-7 | TRBV29-1 | . | . | CSVEEDFVDTYEQYF | TGCAGCGTTGAAGAGGACTTCGTTGACACCTACGAGCAGTACTTC
TRBJ1-2 | TRBV11-3 | . | TRBD1 | CASSRSLGQALF | TGTGCCAGCAGCCGTTCGTTGGGACAGGCCCTATTC
TRBJ1-2 | TRBV10-2 | few | . | CASSESRDYGYTF | TGCGCCAGCAGTGAGAGTAGAGACTATGGCTACACCTTC
TRBJ1-2 | TRBV11-2 | . | . | CASSNRGYGNYGYTF | TGTGCCAGCAGCAATAGGGGGTATGGTAACTATGGCTACACCTTC
TRBJ2-2 | TRBV27 | . | . | CASSYRGLPTGELFF | TGTGCCAGCAGTTACCGGGGACTTCCCACCGGGGAGCTGTTTTTT
TRBJ1-2 | TRBV24-1 | once | . | CATSDGDYYGYTF | TGTGCCACCAGTGATGGGGACTACTATGGCTACACCTTC